These 10 T cell receptor beta chains were sequenced from one sample in a study of CD8 T cells in Susac syndrome. RNA totalling roughly 0.5 to 1 ug underwent reverse transcription with random hexamers. TCRdb independently ran MiXCR on the immunoSEQ multiplex PCR reads; one entry per CDR3 protein. The sample holds around 140,000 distinct CDR3 sequences, 95% seen once. The sequenced sample consisted of CD4+ T cells from PBMCs. Receptors were obtained from a human donor with Susac syndrome.

This CDR3 reads CAWSRGWGNQPQHF. The CDR3 DNA reads as TGTGCCTGGAGTCGGGGCTGGGGCAATCAGCCCCAGCATTTT. The gene calls are TRBV30 and TRBJ1-5; maybe TRBD1 (5 bases). V was clipped by 2 bases and J by 2 bases, with 10 bases between them. In germline, CDR1 is GTSNPN, CDR2 SVGIG (reference sequence). This CDR3 comprises 14 residues.

This chain joins TRBV2 and TRBJ1-2, with no clear D. From germline, CDR1 is SNHLY and CDR2 FYNNEI. This CDR3 has 12 amino acids. V lost 2 bases and J lost 8, with 9 bases in between. DNA for the CDR3: TGTGCCAGCAGTGAATGGGCGGGAGGCTACACCTTC. Encoded protein: CASSEWAGGYTF.

The chain carries TRBV6-2 or TRBV6-3 and TRBJ2-7; weak D call: TRBD2 (5 bases). This CDR3 has 11 residues. V lost 8 bases, J lost 4 bases, and 9 bases lay in between. The V gene's germline CDR1 is MNHEY and CDR2 SVGEGT. The CDR3 here is CASAGGYEQYF. For the CDR3, the DNA is TGTGCCAGCGCCGGAGGTTACGAGCAGTACTTC.

The rearrangement joins TRBV6-2 or TRBV6-3 to TRBJ1-2; D remains unclear. The germline V gene encodes CDR1 MNHEY and CDR2 SVGEGT. V shed 2 bases and J shed 8 bases, with 12 bases lying between them. This CDR3 contains 13 residues. CDR3 nucleotides: TGTGCCAGCAGTTACGGCGGCGGTTTCGGCTACACCTTC. This encodes CASSYGGGFGYTF.

The CDR3 region has the DNA TGTGCCAGCGGGGTCGCCACCGGGGAGCTGTTTTTT. Its protein is CASGVATGELFF. The chain recombines TRBV2 with TRBJ2-2; the D is unclear. CDR1 SNHLY and CDR2 FYNNEI come from the germline V gene. CDR3 length: 12 residues. The germline V and J ends were trimmed by 8 bases and 4 bases, with 8 bases remaining between them.

The chain employs TRBV30 and TRBJ1-4; D gene uncertain. The germline gives CDR1 GTSNPN, CDR2 SVGIG (reference sequence). CDR3 length equals 14 residues. V dropped 0 bases and J dropped 6 bases, with 11 bases sitting between them. The CDR3 protein is CAWSVLSSYEKLFF. The CDR3 bases are TGTGCCTGGAGTGTACTTTCCTCGTATGAAAAACTGTTTTTT.

The rearrangement uses TRBV7-2 and TRBJ2-5, with 8 bases identical to TRBD1. Germline V gene data show CDR1 as SGHTA and CDR2 as FQGNSA. The CDR3 runs 14 residues. Trimming cost V 5 bases and J 10 bases; bases outside gene matches: 12. The chain's CDR3 is CASSPNPDRVFQYF. As DNA, the CDR3 is TGTGCCAGCAGCCCAAACCCGGACAGGGTTTTCCAGTACTTC.

The V gene is TRBV25-1, the J gene TRBJ2-7, with 15 bases that match TRBD2. Trimming at V came to 4 bases and at J to 4 bases, leaving 2 bases not matched to a gene. The CDR3 extends over 15 amino acids. The germline V gene has CDR1 MGHDK and CDR2 SYGVNS. The CDR3 DNA reads TGTGCCAGCAGTGGCGGGACTAGCGGGAGGTACGAGCAGTACTTC. Translated: CASSGGTSGRYEQYF.

The rearrangement uses TRBV5-4 and TRBJ1-6; D remains ambiguous. Germline V lookup: CDR1 SGHNT, CDR2 YYREEE (reference sequence). This CDR3 region has 13 residues. The germline V and J ends were trimmed by 4 bases and 8 bases, with 10 bases remaining between them. This CDR3 is CASSRVLDSPLHF. In DNA form, the CDR3 reads TGTGCCAGCAGCAGGGTATTGGATTCACCCCTCCACTTT.

V and J are TRBV20-1 and TRBJ2-5, with TRBD2 matching 9 bases. With V trimmed by 1 base and J by 5 bases, 8 bases remained unmatched. The germline gives CDR1 DFQATT, CDR2 SNEGSKA (reference sequence). The CDR3 totals 15 residues. The CDR3 DNA sequence: TGCAGTGCTAGAGGGGACGGGACTAGCCTGGAGACCCAGTACTTC. Residues: CSARGDGTSLETQYF.